This T cell receptor (beta chain) was identified in a study of blood T cell repertoires in COVID-19. Profiling relied on immunoSEQ multiplex PCR, and the TCRdb table lists in-frame clones only, not all of them. The table includes 35,000 to 40,000 clones, 80% detected once. J lost 2 bases, V lost 3 bases, and 3 bases had no gene match. Germline CDR1 reads LNHDA; CDR2 reads SQIVND (reference sequence). The CDR3 runs to 15 residues. The chain links TRBV19 to TRBJ2-1, with TRBD2 identical over 8 bases. Sequenced material: peripheral blood. This TCR came from an elderly man with active or convalescent COVID-19. The CDR3 DNA is TGTGCCAGTAGTATGGGTAGCGGGGCCTACAATGAGCAGTTCTTC. Encoded protein: CASSMGSGAYNEQFF.